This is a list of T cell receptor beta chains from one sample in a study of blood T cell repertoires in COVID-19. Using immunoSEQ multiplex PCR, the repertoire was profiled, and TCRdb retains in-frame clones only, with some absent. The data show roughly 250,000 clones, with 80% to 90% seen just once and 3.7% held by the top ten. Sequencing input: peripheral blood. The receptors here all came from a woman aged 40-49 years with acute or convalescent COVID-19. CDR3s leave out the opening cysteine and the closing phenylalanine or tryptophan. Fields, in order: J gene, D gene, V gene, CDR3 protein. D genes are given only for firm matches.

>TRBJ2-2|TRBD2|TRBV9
ASSMTSGNTGELF
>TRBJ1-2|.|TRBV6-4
ASSAILGGTSYGYT
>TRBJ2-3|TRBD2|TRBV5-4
ASSEGLAADTQY
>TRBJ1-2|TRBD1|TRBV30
AWAWDSYGYT
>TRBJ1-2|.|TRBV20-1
SASPGYGYT
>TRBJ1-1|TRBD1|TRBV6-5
ASRSRDREGTEAF
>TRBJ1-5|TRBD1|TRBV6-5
ASSPGQGYNQPQH
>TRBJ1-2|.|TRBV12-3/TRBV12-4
ASILPGGRGYT
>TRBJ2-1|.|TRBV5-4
ASSLEPQGNNEQF
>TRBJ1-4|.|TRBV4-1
ASSQGGSREKLF
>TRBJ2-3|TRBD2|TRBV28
ASSWTSLADTQY
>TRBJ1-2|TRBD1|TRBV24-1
ATSEWTGDGYT
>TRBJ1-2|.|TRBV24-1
ATSGGQHNYGYT
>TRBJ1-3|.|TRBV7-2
ASTGGPGNTIY
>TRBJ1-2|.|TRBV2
ASTRPRDYGYT
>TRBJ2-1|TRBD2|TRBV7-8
ASSLASGSINEQF
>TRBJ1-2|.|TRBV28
ASSLWAAKRYGYT
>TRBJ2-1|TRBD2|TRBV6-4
ASSDSPLRGGLNEQF
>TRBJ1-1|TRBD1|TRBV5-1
ASSSGGTEAF
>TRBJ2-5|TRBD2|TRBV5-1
ASSLGWAGEFQETQY
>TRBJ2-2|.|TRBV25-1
ASSTPRTDYTGELF
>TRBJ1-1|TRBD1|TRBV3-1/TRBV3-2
ASSQEPGQGIAEAF
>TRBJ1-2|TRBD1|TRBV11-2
ASSLVGAGGLYGYT
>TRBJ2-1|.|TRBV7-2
ASSFAGGSNNEQF
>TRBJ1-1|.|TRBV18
ASSVERLGLSEAF
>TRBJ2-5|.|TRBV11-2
ASSLGDYLETQY
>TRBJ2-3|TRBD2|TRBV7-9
ASSRTSGGPTDTQY
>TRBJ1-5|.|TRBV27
ASSFTGHFSNQPQH
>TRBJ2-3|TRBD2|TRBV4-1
ASNFGVGAGGTYTQY
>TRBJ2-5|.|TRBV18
ASSQFRDSQETQY
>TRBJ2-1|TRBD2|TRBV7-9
ASSLALERGNEQF
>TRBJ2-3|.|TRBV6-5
ASREGGLDTQY
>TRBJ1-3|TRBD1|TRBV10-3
AIRPGTGEDTIY
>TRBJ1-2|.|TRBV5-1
ASSLGQYYGYT
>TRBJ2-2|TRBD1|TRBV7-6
ASSLAGDRSSNTGELF
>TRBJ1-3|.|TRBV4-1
ASSQSRGGNTIY
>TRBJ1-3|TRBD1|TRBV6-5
ASSYSIGTGGNTIY
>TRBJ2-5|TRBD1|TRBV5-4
ASSTGTGGRETQY
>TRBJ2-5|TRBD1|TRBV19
ASSDGQGVETQY
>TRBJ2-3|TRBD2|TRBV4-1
ASSNSGGARY
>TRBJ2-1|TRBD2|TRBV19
ASSSGSSGGYNEQF
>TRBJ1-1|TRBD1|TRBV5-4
ASSTGGPRNTEAF
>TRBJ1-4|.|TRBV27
ASREGFNEKLF